The 2 T cell receptor beta chains below were found in one sample sequenced in a study of shared clonotypes between healthy human individuals. CD8 cells classed as naive were CD45RO-negative and positively selected for CCR7, excluding terminally differentiated effector memory CD45RA+ cells. The repertoire was sequenced with immunoSEQ multiplex PCR; TCRdb's copy has only in-frame clones and lacks some. This table has about 1,800,000 clones, less than 95% appearing once. Specimen: naive CD8+ T cells sorted from blood. The receptors come from a man between 18 and 35 years old in good health.

The J gene is TRBJ2-5, the V gene TRBV5-5, with D perhaps TRBD1 (5 bases). Trimming removed 4 bases at V and 4 bases at J, with 11 bases between. CDR1 and CDR2 (germline): SGHKS, YYEKEE (reference sequence). This CDR3 is 13 amino acids long. The CDR3 DNA sequence: TGTGCCAGCAGCATCCAGGGTCGAGAGACCCAGTACTTC. It codes for CASSIQGRETQYF.

Note on this clone: One end of the junction does not line up with germline, which may come from a read error. J is TRBJ2-5 and V is TRBV7-7, with D unresolved. The length of the CDR3 is 13 residues. Germline loops: CDR1 SSHAT, CDR2 FNYEAQ (reference sequence). CDR3 DNA sequence: TGTGCTAGCAGCTTAGTTAACCAAGAGACCCAGTACTTC. This codes for CASSLVNQETQYF.